What follows are 18 T cell receptor beta chains derived from one specimen sequenced in a study of T cell clusters in autoimmune cytopenias (dated by TCRdb to about 2019). For each sample, TRB amplification used 200 to 300 ng of peripheral blood genomic DNA, equal to 35,000 to 40,000 genome equivalents. Sequencing was carried out with an Illumina MiSeq. TRB rearrangements were amplified by multiplex PCR using a touch-down protocol with TRB-A and TRB-B primer pools mixed in one tube. TCRdb reprocessed the reads and provides one entry for every CDR3 protein sequence; no DNA is given. The table for this sample records a few thousand distinct CDR3 sequences. 15% of the sample rests with the top ten. Sequencing used peripheral blood. These receptors were taken from a human donor with an autoimmune cytopenia or autoimmune hepatitis (not recorded which).

The genes are TRBV10-3 and TRBJ2-7; TCRdb's assignment of TRBD1 cannot be checked, as there is no DNA. CDR3 length: 18 residues. CDR1 is ENHRY, CDR2 SYGVKD, per germline. CDR3 region: CAITEGEDEGQGFGEQYF.

The genes are TRBV6-1 and TRBJ2-2. The CDR3 loop spans 15 amino acids. Germline-derived CDR1 and CDR2 are MNHNS and SASEGT. The CDR3 loop reads CASSVVQGETGELFF.

The genes are TRBV6-5 and TRBJ2-2; lacking DNA, the TRBD1 call made by TCRdb goes unchecked. Germline lookup yields CDR1 MNHEY and CDR2 SVGAGI. The CDR3 is 14 residues long. The CDR3 is CASSWLQGTGELFF.

V is TRBV27 and J is TRBJ1-5; there is no DNA to check the TCRdb D call of TRBD1. This CDR3 comprises 15 residues. In germline, CDR1 is MNHEY, CDR2 SMNVEV (reference sequence). The CDR3 region is CASSGQPYSNQPQHF.

V and J are TRBV27 and TRBJ2-1; the D gene TCRdb calls, TRBD2, cannot be checked with no DNA. The CDR3 has 14 amino acids. The V gene's germline CDR1 is MNHEY and CDR2 SMNVEV (reference sequence). CDR3 sequence reads: CASSFSSHYNEQFF.

The chain combines TRBV19 with TRBJ2-5. The CDR3 is made up of 13 amino acids. Germline CDR1 and CDR2: LNHDA and SQIVND (reference sequence). The CDR3 protein is CASNDLLGETQYF.

V gene TRBV7-6 combines with J gene TRBJ2-5. Germline V CDR1 and CDR2: SGHVS, FNYEAQ. The CDR3 sequence is 12 residues long. The CDR3 is CASSSHGETQYF.

This chain connects TRBV18 to TRBJ2-6. The CDR3 runs to 16 residues. Germline lookup yields CDR1 KGHSH and CDR2 LQKENI. The CDR3: CASSPGQSSGANVLTF. The whole variable domain, remainder taken from reference TRBV18 and TRBJ2-6, is NAGVMQNPRHLVRRRGQEARLRCSPMKGHSHVYWYRQLPEEGLKFMVYLQKENIIDESGMPKERFSAEFPKEGPSILRIQQVVRGDSAAYFCASSPGQSSGANVLTFGAGSRLTVL.

This clonotype is classed as medium-sized by frequency. J is TRBJ2-7 and V is TRBV19; TCRdb outputs TRBD2, but without DNA this stays unchecked. The CDR3 is 19 residues long. Germline V gene lookup returns CDR1 LNHDA and CDR2 SQIVND (reference sequence). CDR3 loop: CASSINSMTTSGRTYEQYF. Drawing the rest from reference TRBV19 and TRBJ2-7, the complete variable domain is DGGITQSPKYLFRKEGQNVTLSCEQNLNHDAMYWYRQDPGQGLRLIYYSQIVNDFQKGDIAEGYSVSREKKESFPLTVTSAQKNPTAFYLCASSINSMTTSGRTYEQYFGPGTRLTVT.

Considering frequency, this clonotype is medium-sized. V and J are TRBV5-5 and TRBJ1-5. The CDR3 has 14 amino acids. Germline-derived CDR1 and CDR2 are SGHKS and YYEKEE (reference sequence). The chain's CDR3 is CASSRFVGNQPQHF.

The V gene is TRBV28, the J gene TRBJ2-3. The germline V gene encodes CDR1 MDHEN and CDR2 SYDVKM. The CDR3 is made up of 15 amino acids. This CDR3 is CASSQKTSGTDTQYF.

This clonotype is classed as medium-sized by frequency. The chain recombines TRBV5-6 with TRBJ2-3; the D gene TCRdb calls, TRBD1, cannot be checked with no DNA. The CDR3 is 18 residues long. Germline V gene sequence: CDR1 SGHDT, CDR2 YYEEEE. CDR3 loop: CASSSPRGHASSTDTQYF.

The chain recombines TRBV6-6 with TRBJ2-7; there is no DNA to check the TCRdb D call of TRBD1. Germline assignment: CDR1 MNHNY and CDR2 SVGAGI (reference sequence). This CDR3 has 15 residues. CDR3 loop: CASSNDRAYSYEQYF.

The V call is TRBV5-1, the J call TRBJ1-3; TCRdb's D gene call, TRBD1, goes unchecked for lack of DNA. Looked up from germline, CDR1 is SGHRS and CDR2 is YFSETQ. The CDR3 covers 17 residues. The chain's CDR3 is CASSTLLQGQGGNTIYF.

The rearrangement joins TRBV19 to TRBJ1-1. Germline V gene data show CDR1 as LNHDA and CDR2 as SQIVND (reference sequence). The CDR3 is 11 residues long. This CDR3 is CASSAVLEAFF.

This clonotype shows up as medium-sized by frequency. This chain links TRBV15 with TRBJ1-1; TCRdb's D call, TRBD1, is unchecked because there is no DNA. The V gene's germline CDR1 is LNHNV and CDR2 YYDKDF (reference sequence). This CDR3 has 13 residues. CDR3 protein: CATRTRGRAEAFF.

The V and J genes are TRBV19 and TRBJ1-6; TCRdb indicates TRBD1, and absent DNA this call remains unverified. The CDR3 loop spans 19 amino acids. Per germline, CDR1 LNHDA and CDR2 SQIVND (reference sequence). The CDR3 protein is CASSNEQGARRTDNSPLHF.

The chain couples TRBV30 to TRBJ2-3; no DNA is available, so the TRBD2 call from TCRdb remains unchecked. The CDR3 length is 14 residues. Germline CDR1 and CDR2: GTSNPN and SVGIG (reference sequence). CDR3 sequence: CAWRSGPSTDTQYF.